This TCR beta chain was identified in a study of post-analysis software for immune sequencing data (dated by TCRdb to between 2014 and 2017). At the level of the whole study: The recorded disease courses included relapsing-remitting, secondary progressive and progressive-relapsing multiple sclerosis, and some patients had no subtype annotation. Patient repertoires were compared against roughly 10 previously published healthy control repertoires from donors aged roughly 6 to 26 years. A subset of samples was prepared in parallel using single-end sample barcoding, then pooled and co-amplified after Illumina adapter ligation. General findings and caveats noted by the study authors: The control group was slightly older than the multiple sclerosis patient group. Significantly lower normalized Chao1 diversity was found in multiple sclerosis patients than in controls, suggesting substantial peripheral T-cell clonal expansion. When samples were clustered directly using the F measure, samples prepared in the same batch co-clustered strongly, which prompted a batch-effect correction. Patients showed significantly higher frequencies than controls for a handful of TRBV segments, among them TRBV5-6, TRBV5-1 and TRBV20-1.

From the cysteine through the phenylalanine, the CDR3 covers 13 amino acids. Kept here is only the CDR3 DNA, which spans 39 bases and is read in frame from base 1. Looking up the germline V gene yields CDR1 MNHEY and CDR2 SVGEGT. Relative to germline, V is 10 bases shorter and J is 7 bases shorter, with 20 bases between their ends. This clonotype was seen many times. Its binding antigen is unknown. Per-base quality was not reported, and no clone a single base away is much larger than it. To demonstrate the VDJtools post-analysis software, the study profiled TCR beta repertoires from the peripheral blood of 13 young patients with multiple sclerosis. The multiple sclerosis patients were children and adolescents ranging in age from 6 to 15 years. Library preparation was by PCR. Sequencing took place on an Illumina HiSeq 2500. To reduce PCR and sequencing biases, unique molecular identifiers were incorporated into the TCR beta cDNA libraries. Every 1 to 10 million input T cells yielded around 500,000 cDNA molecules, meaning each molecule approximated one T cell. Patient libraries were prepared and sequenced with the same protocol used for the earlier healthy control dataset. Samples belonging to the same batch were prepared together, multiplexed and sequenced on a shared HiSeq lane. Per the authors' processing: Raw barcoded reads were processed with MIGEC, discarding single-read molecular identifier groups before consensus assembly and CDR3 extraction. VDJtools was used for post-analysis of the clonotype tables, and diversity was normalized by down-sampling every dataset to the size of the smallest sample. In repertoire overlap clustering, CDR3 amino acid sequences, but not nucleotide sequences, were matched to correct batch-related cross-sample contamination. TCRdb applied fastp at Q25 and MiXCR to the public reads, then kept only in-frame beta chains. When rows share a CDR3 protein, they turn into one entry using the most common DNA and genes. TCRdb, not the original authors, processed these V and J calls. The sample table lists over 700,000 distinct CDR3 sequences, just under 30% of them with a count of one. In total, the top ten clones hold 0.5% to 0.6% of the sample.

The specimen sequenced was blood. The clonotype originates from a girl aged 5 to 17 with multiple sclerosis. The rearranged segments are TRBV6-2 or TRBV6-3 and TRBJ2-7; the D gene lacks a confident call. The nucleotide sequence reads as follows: TGTGCCATCGCGAAGGTGGGAACCTCTGAGCAGTACTTC. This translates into CAIAKVGTSEQYF.